These 20 T cell receptor beta chains originate from one sample sequenced in a study of shared clonotypes between healthy human individuals. The repertoire was sequenced with immunoSEQ multiplex PCR; TCRdb's copy has only in-frame clones and lacks some. The table has 2 million to 2.5 million clones, just under 95% seen once. The sample comprised naive CD4+ T cells from PBMCs. Subset reported: CD45RA+ positively selected. The receptors stem from a man between 18 and 35 years old in good health. Some clones in this sample may be carry-over from other donors' samples.

The chain recombines TRBV13 with TRBJ2-1; 15 bases align to TRBD2. Germline V gives CDR1 PRHDT, CDR2 FYEKMQ (reference sequence). The CDR3 is 17 amino acids. The trim removed 5 bases at V and 2 bases at J, leaving 4 bases unmatched. Here the CDR3 reads CASSPGTSGRTYNEQFF. The CDR3, as DNA: TGTGCCAGCAGCCCCGGGACTAGCGGGAGGACCTACAATGAGCAGTTCTTC.

V usage is TRBV5-6 and J usage is TRBJ2-7; the D gene is possibly TRBD1 (7 bases). The ends were cut back, 4 bases at V and 3 bases at J, with 17 bases in the middle. Germline CDR1 reads SGHDT; CDR2 reads YYEEEE. CDR3 length: 15 residues. CDR3: CASSPRTGGGYEQYF. The DNA for the CDR3 is TGTGCCAGCAGCCCAAGGACAGGAGGGGGCTACGAGCAGTACTTC.

V usage is TRBV28 and J usage is TRBJ2-7, with D possibly TRBD1 on 6 matching bases. The CDR3 loop spans 15 amino acids. The V end was cut by 2 bases, the J end by 7 bases, with 18 bases between. Germline CDR1 MDHEN, CDR2 SYDVKM. The CDR3 DNA reads TGTGCCAGCAGTTTAAACAGACAGGCGGCCTTGGAGCAGTACTTC. Amino acid sequence: CASSLNRQAALEQYF.

V usage is TRBV5-1 and J usage is TRBJ1-1; D gene uncertain. CDR1 and CDR2 from the germline V gene are SGHRS and YFSETQ. V lost 0 bases and J lost 2, with 11 bases in between. This CDR3 has 15 residues. The CDR3 protein is CASSLDAGLNTEAFF. The DNA for the CDR3 is TGCGCCAGCAGCTTGGATGCGGGGTTAAACACTGAAGCTTTCTTT.

This rearrangement joins TRBV13 to TRBJ2-7; D perhaps matches TRBD2 (5 bases). The germline gives CDR1 PRHDT, CDR2 FYEKMQ (reference sequence). The CDR3 is 15 residues long. Trimming stripped 2 bases from V and 3 bases from J, with 14 bases between. As DNA, the CDR3 is TGTGCCAGCAGCTTATGGGCTAGCCCGAGCTACGAGCAGTACTTC. This translates into CASSLWASPSYEQYF. Based on the CDR3 plus reference TRBV13 and TRBJ2-7, the full variable domain is AAGVIQSPRHLIKEKRETATLKCYPIPRHDTVYWYQQGPGQDPQFLISFYEKMQSDKGSIPDRFSAQQFSDYHSELNMSSLELGDSALYFCASSLWASPSYEQYFGPGTRLTVT.

The gene calls are TRBV2 and TRBJ1-2; no clear D gene. This CDR3 spans 14 amino acids. Per germline, CDR1 SNHLY and CDR2 FYNNEI. Deletions cut 4 bases from V and 0 bases from J, with 9 bases between. CDR3 protein: CASSASTSNYGYTF. CDR3 nucleotide sequence: TGTGCCAGCAGTGCATCCACCTCTAACTATGGCTACACCTTC.

The J gene is TRBJ2-4, the V gene TRBV19; 8 nucleotides align to TRBD1. The CDR3 extends over 17 amino acids. The V gene end was trimmed by 1 base and the J gene end by 8 bases; junction bases not matched to a gene: 13. In germline, CDR1 is LNHDA, CDR2 SQIVND (reference sequence). The CDR3 DNA follows: TGTGCCAGTAGTATAGTAAGACAGGGGAGGCGGTGGTACATTCAGTACTTC. As protein: CASSIVRQGRRWYIQYF.

CDR3 loop: CASSQAGLSTEAFF. CDR3 nucleotide sequence: TGTGCCAGCAGCCAAGCAGGTTTGAGCACTGAAGCTTTCTTT. This chain links TRBV4-2 with TRBJ1-1, with D hard to call. Germline loops: CDR1 LGHNA, CDR2 YNFKEQ. Deletions cut 1 base from V and 4 bases from J, with 10 bases between. The CDR3 runs 14 residues.

The chain is built from TRBV28 and TRBJ2-5; D call uncertain. Germline loops: CDR1 MDHEN, CDR2 SYDVKM. CDR3 size: 15 residues. The ends were cut back, 2 bases at V and 0 bases at J, with 10 bases in the middle. Here the CDR3 reads CASSLAGRNQETQYF. CDR3 DNA: TGTGCCAGCAGTTTAGCCGGCCGGAACCAAGAGACCCAGTACTTC.

CDR3 in amino acids: CASRLTGTGGAEQYF. The CDR3 coding sequence is TGTGCCAGCAGACTTACCGGGACAGGGGGCGCCGAGCAGTACTTC. The V and J genes are TRBV28 and TRBJ2-7, with 12 bases identical to TRBD1. Germline assignment: CDR1 MDHEN and CDR2 SYDVKM. Trimming at V came to 6 bases and at J to 6 bases, leaving 9 bases not matched to a gene. This CDR3 comprises 15 residues.

The rearrangement links TRBV9 to TRBJ2-5, with a possible D match to TRBD2 (6 bases). V gave up 4 bases and J gave up 2 bases, with 18 bases separating them. Germline assignment: CDR1 SGDLS and CDR2 YYNGEE. The CDR3 spans 16 residues. In DNA form, the CDR3 reads TGTGCCAGCAGCCAACAGTGGGCGGGGCCACAAGAGACCCAGTACTTC. Its protein product is CASSQQWAGPQETQYF.

The chain carries TRBV27 and TRBJ2-7; D gene uncertain. V was cut by 7 bases and J by 6 bases, with 13 bases left in between. CDR3 length: 12 amino acids. In germline, CDR1 is MNHEY, CDR2 SMNVEV (reference sequence). Here the CDR3 reads CASTSFGGEQYF. CDR3 in DNA: TGTGCCAGCACGAGTTTCGGCGGCGAGCAGTACTTC.

In this sample, this clone turned up once. The chain employs TRBV20-1 and TRBJ2-1; D is unclear. The CDR3 contains 11 residues. CDR1 is DFQATT, CDR2 SNEGSKA, per germline (reference sequence). The V end lost 3 bases, the J end lost 7 bases, and 7 bases lay between the germline ends. The CDR3 nucleotides read TGCAGTGCTAGGTCACTTAATGAGCAGTTCTTC. Protein: CSARSLNEQFF.

This clone was detected only a few times. The chain carries TRBV30 and TRBJ1-1; no reliable D call. The CDR3 consists of 14 residues. Per germline, CDR1 GTSNPN and CDR2 SVGIG (reference sequence). V was shortened by 4 bases and J by 1 base, with 13 bases between the two germline ends. CDR3 coding DNA: TGTGCCTGGATGACCTGGACGGCGAACACTGAAGCTTTCTTT. Translating gives CAWMTWTANTEAFF.

This chain joins TRBV30 and TRBJ1-6, with D possibly matching TRBD1 (5 bases). Per the germline V gene, CDR1 is GTSNPN and CDR2 is SVGIG (reference sequence). Trimming removed 3 bases at V and 2 bases at J, with 17 bases between. The CDR3 sequence is 17 residues long. The DNA of the CDR3 is TGTGCCTGGAGGCGCGGAGGGGCTAATCCCTATAATTCACCCCTCCACTTT. This encodes CAWRRGGANPYNSPLHF.

This clone was counted between two and nine times. The chain is built from TRBV6-4 and TRBJ1-1, with TRBD1 matching over 11 bases. Germline V gene data show CDR1 as MRHNA and CDR2 as SNTAGT. The CDR3 runs 15 residues. V trimming: 3 bases; J trimming: 5 bases; junction bases outside the gene matches: 5. Here the CDR3 DNA reads TGTGCCAGCAGTGAGGACAGGGGGCGAGAGACTGAAGCTTTCTTT. Protein product: CASSEDRGRETEAFF.

The chain joins TRBV4-1 to TRBJ1-2; D not certain. CDR1 is MGHRA, CDR2 YSYEKL, per germline. Trimming left V 0 bases short and J 4 bases short, with 9 bases between. This CDR3 is 14 amino acids long. The CDR3 protein is CASSQEADFYGYTF. DNA of the CDR3: TGCGCCAGCAGCCAAGAGGCGGACTTCTATGGCTACACCTTC.

This sequence joins TRBV6-1 and TRBJ2-5; 11 bases fit TRBD2. Germline V CDR1 and CDR2: MNHNS, SASEGT. Unmatched junction bases numbered 5, after V lost 0 bases and J lost 5 bases. The CDR3 totals 16 residues. CDR3 DNA sequence: TGTGCCAGCAGTGAAGCTGAGGCTAGCGGGAGGGAGACCCAGTACTTC. Amino acids: CASSEAEASGRETQYF.

The chain uses TRBV5-4 and TRBJ2-7; 13 bases line up with TRBD2. V shed 0 bases and J 7 bases; nucleotides not matched to a gene: 10. This CDR3 contains 17 residues. Germline lookup yields CDR1 SGHNT and CDR2 YYREEE (reference sequence). The CDR3 loop is CASSLGQTGLAGQEQYF. The CDR3 DNA follows: TGTGCCAGCAGCTTGGGTCAGACGGGACTAGCGGGACAGGAGCAGTACTTC.

This clone is a singleton in its sample. J is TRBJ1-5 and V is TRBV2; D is uncertain. CDR3 length: 12 residues. The ends were cut back, 7 bases at V and 0 bases at J, with 4 bases in the middle. Germline CDR1 reads SNHLY; CDR2 reads FYNNEI. The DNA of the CDR3 is TGTGCCAGCACCGTTAGCAATCAGCCCCAGCATTTT. It translates to CASTVSNQPQHF.